This TCR beta chain was observed in a study of regulatory T cells in long-lasting Graves disease. About the study: Newly diagnosed Graves' patients took antithyroid drugs under 3 months.

This sample's time point: newly diagnosed GD, antithyroid drugs for less than 3 months. From PBMCs, RNA was extracted and then used to make the TCR library. V shed 6 bases and J 2 bases; nucleotides not matched to a gene: 7. CDR1 and CDR2 from the germline V gene are MDHEN and SYDVKM. This CDR3 is built from 15 residues. Arm-PCR with iRepertoire HTBI primers amplified the CDR3 regions for these TCR beta libraries. TCRdb re-derived calls from the multiplex PCR reads in MiXCR, one entry per CDR3 protein. The profile shows about 460,000 distinct CDR3 sequences, 11% to 15% of them singletons. General observations from the study: The study found TRBV28, TRBJ1-2 and TRBJ2-5 favored in persistent disease. Only a small sample size was used, which may have cut accuracy.

Notes on this clonotype: Its cognate antigen is unknown.

This sample also belongs to another study, concerning T cells in Graves' hyperthyroidism and ophthalmopathy. That source adds: The model forecast ophthalmopathy, anticipating it by a median roughly 6 months before onset.

V and J are TRBV28 and TRBJ1-5; 7 bases are shared with TRBD1. Sequencing was performed on peripheral blood mononuclear cells (PBMCs), taken at new diagnosis, from a patient treated with antithyroid drugs. The sequence was obtained from a woman between 50 and 59 years old with Graves disease. CDR3 region: CASRETGSGNQPQHF. The CDR3 coding sequence is TGTGCCAGCAGGGAGACAGGGTCCGGCAATCAGCCCCAGCATTTT.